These T cell receptor beta chains were read from a single sample in a study of T cell responses to AZD1222 COVID-19 vaccine. Libraries were prepared by immunoSEQ multiplex PCR; TCRdb keeps only in-frame clonotypes and omits some of them. The table has under 95,000 clones, roughly 90% seen once. Sequenced here: peripheral blood, sampled on day 0 of AZD1222 vaccination. The receptors come from an adult in good health. The CDR3 runs from the conserved cysteine through the conserved F or W. A D gene is named only where the DNA matches it firmly. The listing skips clone size in some rows; elsewhere it reads once, few, many or a size class.

v_call: TRBV12-3/TRBV12-4
clone_size: -
d_call: -
j_call: TRBJ1-5
cdr3_nt: TGTGCCAGCAGCCGACGTCGGAATCAGCCCCAGCATTTT
cdr3_aa: CASSRRRNQPQHF

v_call: TRBV2
clone_size: -
d_call: -
j_call: TRBJ2-6
cdr3_nt: TGTGCCAGCAGTGAAGCGACACCAGCTTTCTCTGGGGCCAACGTCCTGACTTTC
cdr3_aa: CASSEATPAFSGANVLTF

v_call: TRBV5-4
clone_size: -
d_call: -
j_call: TRBJ2-7
cdr3_nt: TGTGCCAGCAGCTTGGGGGGCCTAATCCCCTACGAGCAGTACTTC
cdr3_aa: CASSLGGLIPYEQYF

v_call: TRBV29-1
clone_size: -
d_call: -
j_call: TRBJ1-4
cdr3_nt: TGCAGCGTTGCATTTCCAGGGAATAATGAAAAACTGTTTTTT
cdr3_aa: CSVAFPGNNEKLFF

v_call: TRBV29-1
clone_size: -
d_call: -
j_call: TRBJ1-1
cdr3_nt: TGCAGCGTCGGAACTTCGGATGAAGCTTTCTTT
cdr3_aa: CSVGTSDEAFF

v_call: TRBV11-2
clone_size: -
d_call: -
j_call: TRBJ1-1
cdr3_nt: TGTGCCAGCAGCTTAGATACGGGGGCGTCTGAAGCTTTCTTT
cdr3_aa: CASSLDTGASEAFF

v_call: TRBV11-2
clone_size: once
d_call: -
j_call: TRBJ2-7
cdr3_nt: TGTGCCAGCGCTTTAGCTCCAGCCGCCTCCTACGAGCAGTACTTC
cdr3_aa: CASALAPAASYEQYF

v_call: TRBV30
clone_size: -
d_call: -
j_call: TRBJ1-4
cdr3_nt: TGTGCCTGGAGTGGTAAGGGGATTGCAACTAATGAAAAACTGTTTTTT
cdr3_aa: CAWSGKGIATNEKLFF

v_call: TRBV19
clone_size: -
d_call: -
j_call: TRBJ2-2
cdr3_nt: TGTGCCAGTAGAACACAGGAGAACTCAAACACCGGGGAGCTGTTTTTT
cdr3_aa: CASRTQENSNTGELFF

v_call: TRBV7-2
clone_size: -
d_call: -
j_call: TRBJ1-3
cdr3_nt: TGTGCCAGCAGCCGGGACATAAATGGAAACACCATATATTTT
cdr3_aa: CASSRDINGNTIYF

v_call: TRBV6-5
clone_size: -
d_call: TRBD1
j_call: TRBJ1-3
cdr3_nt: TGTGCCAGCAGAAATAGACAGGGGGCGAGGAACACCATATATTTT
cdr3_aa: CASRNRQGARNTIYF

v_call: TRBV5-1
clone_size: once
d_call: -
j_call: TRBJ2-2
cdr3_nt: TGCGCCAGCAGGGCAAGCGGGAACACCGGGGAGCTGTTTTTT
cdr3_aa: CASRASGNTGELFF

v_call: TRBV15
clone_size: -
d_call: TRBD1
j_call: TRBJ1-2
cdr3_nt: TGTGCCACCAGCACCTTCCGGGACAGGGGGCTAGGCTACACCTTC
cdr3_aa: CATSTFRDRGLGYTF

v_call: TRBV27
clone_size: -
d_call: TRBD1
j_call: TRBJ2-7
cdr3_nt: TGTGCCAGCAGTTTACTAGGACAGGGCCCGAACGAGCAGTACTTC
cdr3_aa: CASSLLGQGPNEQYF

v_call: TRBV10-3
clone_size: -
d_call: -
j_call: TRBJ1-1
cdr3_nt: TGTGCCATCAGTGAGTCGCCGAGGGCGCTGGGCACTGAAGCTTTCTTT
cdr3_aa: CAISESPRALGTEAFF

v_call: TRBV19
clone_size: -
d_call: -
j_call: TRBJ1-1
cdr3_nt: TGTGCCAGTAGGGAAGACGGATACACTGAAGCTTTCTTT
cdr3_aa: CASREDGYTEAFF

v_call: TRBV6-5
clone_size: -
d_call: -
j_call: TRBJ2-1
cdr3_nt: TGTGCCAGCAGTTGGGACCTGACCTACAATGAGCAGTTCTTC
cdr3_aa: CASSWDLTYNEQFF

v_call: TRBV9
clone_size: -
d_call: TRBD2
j_call: TRBJ2-1
cdr3_nt: TGTGCCAGCAGCGTCCGGACTAGCGGAAATCAGTTCTTC
cdr3_aa: CASSVRTSGNQFF

v_call: TRBV5-1
clone_size: -
d_call: -
j_call: TRBJ2-7
cdr3_nt: TGCGCCAGCAGCTTGTTGGGCAGGGGTTACGAGCAGTACTTC
cdr3_aa: CASSLLGRGYEQYF

v_call: TRBV10-2
clone_size: -
d_call: -
j_call: TRBJ2-7
cdr3_nt: TGCGCCAGCAGTGAAGGGTTATACGAGCAGTACTTC
cdr3_aa: CASSEGLYEQYF

v_call: TRBV5-1
clone_size: -
d_call: TRBD1
j_call: TRBJ2-7
cdr3_nt: TGCGCCAGCAGCTTGTTAGTGGGACAGGGCTACGAGCAGTACTTC
cdr3_aa: CASSLLVGQGYEQYF

v_call: TRBV6-5
clone_size: -
d_call: -
j_call: TRBJ1-1
cdr3_nt: TGTGCCAGCAGTTCCCGGACTGGGAACACTGAAGCTTTCTTT
cdr3_aa: CASSSRTGNTEAFF

v_call: TRBV15
clone_size: -
d_call: -
j_call: TRBJ1-5
cdr3_nt: TGTGCCACCAGCAGAGGGGCCCTACATCAGCCCCAGCATTTT
cdr3_aa: CATSRGALHQPQHF

v_call: TRBV30
clone_size: -
d_call: -
j_call: TRBJ1-2
cdr3_nt: TGTGCCTGGAGTGTTACAGGAACTCGAGGCTACACCTTC
cdr3_aa: CAWSVTGTRGYTF

v_call: TRBV6-5
clone_size: -
d_call: TRBD1
j_call: TRBJ1-6
cdr3_nt: TGTGCCAGCAGCCGAGGGACAGTTAATTCACCCCTCCACTTT
cdr3_aa: CASSRGTVNSPLHF

v_call: TRBV7-9
clone_size: -
d_call: TRBD2
j_call: TRBJ2-1
cdr3_nt: TGTGCCAGCAGCCCCTTCGGATCCGGGGGAGGGTCCTACAATGAGCAGTTCTTC
cdr3_aa: CASSPFGSGGGSYNEQFF

v_call: TRBV2
clone_size: once
d_call: TRBD1
j_call: TRBJ2-7
cdr3_nt: TGTGCCAGCAGTGGATGGACAGGGGATCACGAGCAGTACTTC
cdr3_aa: CASSGWTGDHEQYF

v_call: TRBV6-7
clone_size: -
d_call: -
j_call: TRBJ2-1
cdr3_nt: TGTGCCAGCAGTGACGACTACGACAATGAGCAGTTCTTC
cdr3_aa: CASSDDYDNEQFF

v_call: TRBV27
clone_size: -
d_call: TRBD1
j_call: TRBJ1-1
cdr3_nt: TGTGCCAGCAGTAGGGACAGGGAGGGCACTGAAGCTTTCTTT
cdr3_aa: CASSRDREGTEAFF

v_call: TRBV6-5
clone_size: -
d_call: -
j_call: TRBJ1-1
cdr3_nt: TGTGCCACCATGCGGGGAGAGACTGAAGCTTTCTTT
cdr3_aa: CATMRGETEAFF